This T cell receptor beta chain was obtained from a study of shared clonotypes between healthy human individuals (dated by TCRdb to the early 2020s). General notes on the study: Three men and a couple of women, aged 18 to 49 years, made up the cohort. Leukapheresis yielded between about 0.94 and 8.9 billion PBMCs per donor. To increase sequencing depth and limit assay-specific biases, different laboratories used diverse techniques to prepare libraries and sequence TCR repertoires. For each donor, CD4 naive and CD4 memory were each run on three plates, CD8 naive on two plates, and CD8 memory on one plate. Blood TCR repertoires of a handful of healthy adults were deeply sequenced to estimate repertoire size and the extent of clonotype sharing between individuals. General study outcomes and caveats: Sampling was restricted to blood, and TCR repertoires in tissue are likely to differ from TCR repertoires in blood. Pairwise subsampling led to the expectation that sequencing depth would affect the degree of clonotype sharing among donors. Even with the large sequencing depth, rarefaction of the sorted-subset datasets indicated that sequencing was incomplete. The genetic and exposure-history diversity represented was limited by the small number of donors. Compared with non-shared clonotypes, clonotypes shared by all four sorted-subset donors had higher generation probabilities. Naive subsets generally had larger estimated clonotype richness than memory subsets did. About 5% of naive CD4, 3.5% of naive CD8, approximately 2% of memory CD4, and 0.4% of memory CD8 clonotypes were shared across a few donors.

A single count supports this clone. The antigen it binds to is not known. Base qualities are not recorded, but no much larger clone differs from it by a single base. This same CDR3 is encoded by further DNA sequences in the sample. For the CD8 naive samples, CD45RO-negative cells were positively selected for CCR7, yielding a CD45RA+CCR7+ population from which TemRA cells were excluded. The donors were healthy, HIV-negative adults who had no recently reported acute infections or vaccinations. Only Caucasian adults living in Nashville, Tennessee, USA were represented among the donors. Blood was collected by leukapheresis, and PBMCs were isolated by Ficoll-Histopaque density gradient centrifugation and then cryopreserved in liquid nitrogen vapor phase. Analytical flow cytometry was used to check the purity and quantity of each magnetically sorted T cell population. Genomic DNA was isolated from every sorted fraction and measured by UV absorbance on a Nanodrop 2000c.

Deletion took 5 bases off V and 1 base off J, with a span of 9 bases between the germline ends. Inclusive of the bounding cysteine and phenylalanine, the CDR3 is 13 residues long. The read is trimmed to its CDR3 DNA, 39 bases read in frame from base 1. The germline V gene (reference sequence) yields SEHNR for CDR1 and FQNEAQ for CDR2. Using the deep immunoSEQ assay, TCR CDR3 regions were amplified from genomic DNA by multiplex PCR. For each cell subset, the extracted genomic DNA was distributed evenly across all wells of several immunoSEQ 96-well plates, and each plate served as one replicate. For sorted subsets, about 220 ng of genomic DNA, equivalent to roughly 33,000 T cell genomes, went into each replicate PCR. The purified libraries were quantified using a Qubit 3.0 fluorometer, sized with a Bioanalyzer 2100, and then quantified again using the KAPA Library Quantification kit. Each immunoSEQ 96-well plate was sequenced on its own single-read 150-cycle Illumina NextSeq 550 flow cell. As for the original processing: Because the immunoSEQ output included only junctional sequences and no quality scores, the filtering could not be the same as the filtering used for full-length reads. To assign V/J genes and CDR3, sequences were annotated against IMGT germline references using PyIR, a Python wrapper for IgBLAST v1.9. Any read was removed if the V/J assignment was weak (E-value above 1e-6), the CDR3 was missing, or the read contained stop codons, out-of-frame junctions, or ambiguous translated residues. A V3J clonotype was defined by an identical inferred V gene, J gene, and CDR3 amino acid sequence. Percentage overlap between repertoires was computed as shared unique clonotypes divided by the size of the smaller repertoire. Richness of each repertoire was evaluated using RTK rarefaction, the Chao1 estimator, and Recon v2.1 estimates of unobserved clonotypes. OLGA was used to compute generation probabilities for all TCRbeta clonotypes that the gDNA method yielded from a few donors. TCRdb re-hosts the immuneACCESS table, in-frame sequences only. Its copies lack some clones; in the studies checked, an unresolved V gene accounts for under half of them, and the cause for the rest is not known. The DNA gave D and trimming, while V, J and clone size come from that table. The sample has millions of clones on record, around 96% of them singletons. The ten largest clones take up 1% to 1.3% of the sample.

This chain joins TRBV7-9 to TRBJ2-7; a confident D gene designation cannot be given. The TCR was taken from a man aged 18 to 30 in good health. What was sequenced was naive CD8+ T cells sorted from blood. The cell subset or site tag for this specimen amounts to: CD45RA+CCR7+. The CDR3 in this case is CASSLGPSYEQYF. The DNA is TGTGCCAGCAGCCTGGGTCCTTCCTACGAGCAGTACTTC. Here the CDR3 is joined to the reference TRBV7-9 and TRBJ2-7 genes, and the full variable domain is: DTGVSQNPRHKITKRGQNVTFRCDPISEHNRLYWYRQTLGQGPEFLTYFQNEAQLEKSRLLSDRFSAERPKGSFSTLEIQRTEQGDSAMYLCASSLGPSYEQYFGPGTRLTVT.